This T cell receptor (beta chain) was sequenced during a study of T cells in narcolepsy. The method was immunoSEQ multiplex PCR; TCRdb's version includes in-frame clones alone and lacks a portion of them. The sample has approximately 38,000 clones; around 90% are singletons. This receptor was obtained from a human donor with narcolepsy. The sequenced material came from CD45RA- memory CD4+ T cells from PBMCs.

CDR3 DNA sequence: TGTGCCAGCAGCTTAGGTCTAGGGGATACGCAGTATTTT. Translating gives CASSLGLGDTQYF. The V and J genes are TRBV7-9 and TRBJ2-3; D is undetermined. Germline V gene lookup returns CDR1 SEHNR and CDR2 FQNEAQ (reference sequence). This CDR3 has 13 residues. V was trimmed by 1 base and J by 6 bases, leaving 8 bases between them.